This TCR beta chain was sequenced for a study of cytomegalovirus exposure and HLA in healthy donors. About the research overall: Among about 200 million T cells, an earlier analysis found around 100 million unique TCR beta sequences. Among the roughly 400 genotyped donors, less than 85% were placed in the Caucasian-associated ancestry cluster. General study points: Reportedly, diagnosis of cytomegalovirus status by the classifier showed high specificity and sensitivity. TCR beta chains numbering more than 150 were designated cytomegalovirus-associated.

The PCR used 60 Vbeta and 13 Jbeta primers. The data were produced by immunoSEQ multiplex PCR, yet TCRdb's version contains in-frame clones alone and is incomplete. The profile shows 150,000 to 200,000 clones, 84% of them singletons. Comment on this clone: The antigen remains unidentified.

CDR1 LNHDA and CDR2 SQIVND come from the germline V gene (reference sequence). The CDR3 totals 20 residues. V was cut by 4 bases and J by 2 bases, with 27 bases left in between. Sample: PBMCs. The genes are TRBV19 and TRBJ1-5; D remains ambiguous. The sequence was collected from a man between 18 and 29 years old in good health and CMV-seronegative. CDR3 sequence: CASSSSRIPRESRRNQPQHF. As DNA, the CDR3 is TGTGCCAGTAGTAGTTCAAGAATACCGAGGGAAAGCAGGCGCAATCAGCCCCAGCATTTT.